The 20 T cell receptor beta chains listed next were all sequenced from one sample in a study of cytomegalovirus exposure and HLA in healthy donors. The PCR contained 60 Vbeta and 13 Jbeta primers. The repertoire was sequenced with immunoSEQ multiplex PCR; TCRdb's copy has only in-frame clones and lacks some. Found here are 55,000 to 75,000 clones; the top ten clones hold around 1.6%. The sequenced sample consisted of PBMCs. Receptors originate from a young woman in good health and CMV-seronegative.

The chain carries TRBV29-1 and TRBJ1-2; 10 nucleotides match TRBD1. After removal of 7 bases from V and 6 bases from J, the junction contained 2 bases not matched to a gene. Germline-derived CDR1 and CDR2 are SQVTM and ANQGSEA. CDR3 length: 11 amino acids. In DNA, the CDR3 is TGCAGCGCCGGACAGGGGGATGGCTACACCTTC. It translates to CSAGQGDGYTF.

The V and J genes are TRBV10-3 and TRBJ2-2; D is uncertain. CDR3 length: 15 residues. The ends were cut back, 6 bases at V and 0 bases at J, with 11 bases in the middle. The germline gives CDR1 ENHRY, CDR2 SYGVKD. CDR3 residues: CAISRGVANTGELFF. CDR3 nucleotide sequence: TGTGCCATCAGCAGAGGCGTAGCGAACACCGGGGAGCTGTTTTTT.

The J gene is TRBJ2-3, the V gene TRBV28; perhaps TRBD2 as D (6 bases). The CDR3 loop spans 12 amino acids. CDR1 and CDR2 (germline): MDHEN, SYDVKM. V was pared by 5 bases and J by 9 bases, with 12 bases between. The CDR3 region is CASSVTAGTQYF. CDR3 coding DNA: TGTGCCAGCAGTGTAACTGCGGGGACGCAGTATTTT.

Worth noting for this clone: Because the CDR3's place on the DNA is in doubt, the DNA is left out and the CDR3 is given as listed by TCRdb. This chain's CDR3 is CAQTFGANVLTF. The genes are TRBV30 and TRBJ2-6; the table's D call TRBD2 went unverified against the DNA. Counting both end residues, the CDR3 totals 12 amino acids. CDR1 and CDR2 (germline): GTSNPN, SVGIG (reference sequence).

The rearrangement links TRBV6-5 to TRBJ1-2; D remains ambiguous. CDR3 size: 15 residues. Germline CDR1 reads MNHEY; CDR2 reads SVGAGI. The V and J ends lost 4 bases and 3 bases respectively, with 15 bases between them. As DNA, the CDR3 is TGTGCCAGCAGTTCATGGAGCGGGGTCTACTATGGCTACACCTTC. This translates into CASSSWSGVYYGYTF.

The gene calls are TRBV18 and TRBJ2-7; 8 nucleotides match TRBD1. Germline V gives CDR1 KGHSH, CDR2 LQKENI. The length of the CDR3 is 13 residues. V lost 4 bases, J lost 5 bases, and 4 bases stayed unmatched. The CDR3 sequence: CASSLGQADEQYF. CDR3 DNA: TGTGCCAGCTCACTGGGACAGGCCGACGAGCAGTACTTC.

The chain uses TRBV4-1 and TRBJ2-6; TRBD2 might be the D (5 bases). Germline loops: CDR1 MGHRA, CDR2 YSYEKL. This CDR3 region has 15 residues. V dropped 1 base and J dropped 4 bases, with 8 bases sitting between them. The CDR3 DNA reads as TGCGCCAGCAGCCAAGCTGGGAGCGGGGCCAACGTCCTGACTTTC. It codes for CASSQAGSGANVLTF.

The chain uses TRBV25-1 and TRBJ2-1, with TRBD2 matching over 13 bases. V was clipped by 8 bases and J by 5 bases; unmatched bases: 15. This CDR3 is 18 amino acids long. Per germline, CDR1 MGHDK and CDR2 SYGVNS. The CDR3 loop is CASSTGTSGVGRHNEQFF. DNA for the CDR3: TGTGCCAGCTCAACCGGGACTAGCGGGGTGGGACGGCACAATGAGCAGTTCTTC.

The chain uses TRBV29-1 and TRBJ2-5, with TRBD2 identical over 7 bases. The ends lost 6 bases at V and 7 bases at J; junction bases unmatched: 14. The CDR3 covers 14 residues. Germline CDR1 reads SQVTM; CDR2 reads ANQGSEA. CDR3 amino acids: CSVRLAGDGGTQYF. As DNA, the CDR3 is TGCAGCGTCCGTCTGGCGGGAGATGGGGGGACCCAGTACTTC.

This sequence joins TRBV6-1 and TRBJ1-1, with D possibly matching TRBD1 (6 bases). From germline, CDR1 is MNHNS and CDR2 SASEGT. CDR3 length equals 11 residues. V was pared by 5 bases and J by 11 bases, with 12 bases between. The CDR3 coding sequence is TGTGCCAGCAGTTCAGAGGGGGTCGCTTTCTTT. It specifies CASSSEGVAFF.

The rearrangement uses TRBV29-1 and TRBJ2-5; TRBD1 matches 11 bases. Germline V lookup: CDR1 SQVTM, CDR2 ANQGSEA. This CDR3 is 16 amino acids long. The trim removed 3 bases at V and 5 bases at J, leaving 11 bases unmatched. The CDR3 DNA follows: TGCAGCGTTGATAAGGGGACAGGGGGTGTCGGGGAGACCCAGTACTTC. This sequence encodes CSVDKGTGGVGETQYF.

DNA for the CDR3: TGTGCCAGCAGTTTATTCAGGGGCTCTGGAAACACCATATATTTT. Its protein product is CASSLFRGSGNTIYF. This chain uses TRBV27 with TRBJ1-3; a weak D match, TRBD1 (6 bases). Germline V gene data show CDR1 as MNHEY and CDR2 as SMNVEV (reference sequence). Trimming removed 1 base from V and 0 bases from J, with 7 bases in between. The CDR3 has 15 amino acids.

Written as DNA, the CDR3 is TGCGCCAGCAGCCAAGGGGGGCAACCGGACTATGGCTACACCTTC. Residues: CASSQGGQPDYGYTF. The chain uses TRBV4-1 and TRBJ1-2; D possibly corresponds to TRBD1 (6 bases). Between the trimmed V and J ends, which lost 1 base and 3 bases, there was a span of 12 bases. In germline, CDR1 is MGHRA, CDR2 YSYEKL. The CDR3 covers 15 residues.

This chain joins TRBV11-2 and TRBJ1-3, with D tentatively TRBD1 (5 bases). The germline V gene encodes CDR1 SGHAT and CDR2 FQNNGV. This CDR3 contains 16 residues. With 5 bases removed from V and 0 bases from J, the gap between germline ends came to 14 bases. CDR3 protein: CASSHLDTLSGNTIYF. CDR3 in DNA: TGTGCCAGCAGCCACTTGGACACCCTCTCTGGAAACACCATATATTTT.

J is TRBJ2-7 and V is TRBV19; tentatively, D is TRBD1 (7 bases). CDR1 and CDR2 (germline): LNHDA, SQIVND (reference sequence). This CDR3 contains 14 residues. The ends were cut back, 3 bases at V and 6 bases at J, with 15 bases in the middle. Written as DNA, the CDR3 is TGTGCCAGTAGTATTCGCAGGGGGGATCTCGAGCAGTACTTC. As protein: CASSIRRGDLEQYF.

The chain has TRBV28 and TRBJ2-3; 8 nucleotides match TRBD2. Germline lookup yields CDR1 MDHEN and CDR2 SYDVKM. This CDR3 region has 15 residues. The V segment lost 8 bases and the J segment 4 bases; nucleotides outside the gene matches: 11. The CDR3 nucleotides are TGTGCCAGCGTTCCCGGGGGGGCGACCGCAGATACGCAGTATTTT. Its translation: CASVPGGATADTQYF.

CDR3 in DNA: TGCGCCAGCAGCCACCGGGACATGAGCTCCTACGAGCAGTACTTC. This sequence encodes CASSHRDMSSYEQYF. The chain carries TRBV4-1 and TRBJ2-7, with D tentatively TRBD1 (6 bases). With 3 bases removed from V and 0 bases from J, the gap between germline ends came to 12 bases. This CDR3 has 15 residues. CDR1 MGHRA and CDR2 YSYEKL come from the germline V gene.

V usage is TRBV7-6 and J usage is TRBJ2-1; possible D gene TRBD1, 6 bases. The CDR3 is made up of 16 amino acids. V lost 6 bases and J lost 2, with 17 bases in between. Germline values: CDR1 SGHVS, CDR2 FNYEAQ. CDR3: CASRSLTGKPYNEQFF. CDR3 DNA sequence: TGTGCCAGCAGAAGCCTTACAGGGAAGCCCTACAATGAGCAGTTCTTC.

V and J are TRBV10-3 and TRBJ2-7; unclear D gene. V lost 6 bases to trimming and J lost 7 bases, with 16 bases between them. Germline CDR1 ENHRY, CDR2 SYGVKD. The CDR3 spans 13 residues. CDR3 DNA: TGTGCCATCAGACCCACGGTTGACTGGGAGCAGTACTTC. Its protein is CAIRPTVDWEQYF.

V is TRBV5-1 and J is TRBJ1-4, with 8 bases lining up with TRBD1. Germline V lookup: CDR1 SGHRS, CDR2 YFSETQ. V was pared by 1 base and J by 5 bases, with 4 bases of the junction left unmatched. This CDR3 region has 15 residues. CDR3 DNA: TGCGCCAGCAGCTTGTCCGGGACAGGCAATGAAAAACTGTTTTTT. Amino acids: CASSLSGTGNEKLFF.